The 29 T cell receptor beta chains listed next were all sequenced from one sample in a study of identifying expanded T cells in peripheral blood. Assay: immunoSEQ multiplex PCR; the TCRdb copy retains only in-frame clones and omits some. The table includes approximately 100,000 clones, roughly 89% detected once. Input material: blood. All receptors come from a person aged 18 to 69 in good health.

This chain links TRBV7-2 with TRBJ2-4, with TRBD2 matching over 8 bases. V lost 7 bases and J lost 6; bases outside the gene matches: 8. The CDR3 consists of 14 residues. CDR1 SGHTA and CDR2 FQGNSA come from the germline V gene. The CDR3 nucleotides are TGTGCCAGCACCTACGGGGGGGTCGGAAACATTCAGTACTTC. Its translation is CASTYGGVGNIQYF.

This chain connects TRBV7-9 to TRBJ2-3; 7 nucleotides align to TRBD1. This CDR3 has 14 residues. Germline trimming cut 4 bases from V and 2 bases from J; bases unmatched to any gene: 3. The V gene's germline CDR1 is SEHNR and CDR2 FQNEAQ (reference sequence). The CDR3 region has the DNA TGTGCCAGCAGCTGGGACAGATCCACAGATACGCAGTATTTT. Translation: CASSWDRSTDTQYF.

The table lists this clone with a few counts. The gene calls are TRBV19 and TRBJ2-7, with TRBD1 as a possible D gene (6 bases). The germline V gene encodes CDR1 LNHDA and CDR2 SQIVND (reference sequence). V gave up 9 bases and J gave up 4 bases, with 19 bases separating them. The CDR3 is made up of 14 amino acids. The CDR3: CASQRTVGLYEQYF. The CDR3 coding sequence is TGTGCCAGCCAACGGACAGTGGGTTTGTACGAGCAGTACTTC.

The chain combines TRBV5-1 with TRBJ2-7; 12 bases line up with TRBD2. CDR1 and CDR2 from the germline V gene are SGHRS and YFSETQ. J was trimmed by 3 bases and V by 4 bases; bases with no gene match: 5. The CDR3 sequence is 15 residues long. In DNA form, the CDR3 reads TGCGCCAGCAGCACGACTAGCGGGGGCTTCTACGAGCAGTACTTC. Protein product: CASSTTSGGFYEQYF. The full variable domain, with the rest looked up from reference TRBV5-1 and TRBJ2-7, is KAGVTQTPRYLIKTRGQQVTLSCSPISGHRSVSWYQQTPGQGLQFLFEYFSETQRNKGNFPGRFSGRQFSNSRSEMNVSTLELGDSALYLCASSTTSGGFYEQYFGPGTRLTVT.

This clone turned up a few times. CDR3 amino acids: CASSFGETQYF. CDR3 sequence (DNA): TGTGCCAGCAGTTTTGGGGAGACCCAGTACTTC. The chain is built from TRBV28 and TRBJ2-5; D remains unclear. The ends were cut back, 3 bases at V and 5 bases at J, with 4 bases in the middle. The CDR3 contains 11 residues. Germline V gene sequence: CDR1 MDHEN, CDR2 SYDVKM.

The chain links TRBV12-5 to TRBJ1-1; 9 bases line up with TRBD1. The V and J ends lost 7 bases and 5 bases, in that order; junction bases with no gene match: 8. CDR3 length: 14 residues. Germline V gene lookup returns CDR1 LGHNT and CDR2 FRNRAP. The CDR3 reads CASALQGASTEAFF. The CDR3 DNA reads TGTGCTAGTGCCCTACAGGGGGCATCGACTGAAGCTTTCTTT.

This chain uses TRBV6-1 with TRBJ1-2; unclear D gene. This CDR3 comprises 11 residues. The germline V gene encodes CDR1 MNHNS and CDR2 SASEGT. The V gene lost 2 bases and the J gene lost 8 bases, with 6 bases spanning the gap. In nucleotides, the CDR3 is TGTGCCAGCAGTGAAATCTACGGCTACACCTTC. It translates to CASSEIYGYTF.

The V gene is TRBV15, the J gene TRBJ2-3; D ambiguous. Between the trimmed V and J ends, which lost 3 bases and 0 bases, there was a span of 13 bases. This CDR3 comprises 16 residues. CDR1 is LNHNV and CDR2 is YYDKDF in the germline V gene (reference sequence). The CDR3 here is CATSSRQRMSTDTQYF. The CDR3 DNA reads as TGTGCCACCAGCAGTCGCCAGAGAATGAGCACAGATACGCAGTATTTT.

This clone appeared a few times. The rearrangement joins TRBV5-5 to TRBJ1-1; D is unclear. V was cut by 1 base and J by 0 bases, with 4 bases left in between. Germline lookup yields CDR1 SGHKS and CDR2 YYEKEE (reference sequence). This CDR3 comprises 13 residues. The CDR3 loop is CASSLSVNTEAFF. The DNA of the CDR3 is TGTGCCAGCAGCTTGTCGGTGAACACTGAAGCTTTCTTT. The complete variable domain, with remaining parts taken from reference TRBV5-5 and TRBJ1-1, reads DAGVTQSPTHLIKTRGQQVTLRCSPISGHKSVSWYQQVLGQGPQFIFQYYEKEERGRGNFPDRFSARQFPNYSSELNVNALLLGDSALYLCASSLSVNTEAFFGQGTRLTVV.

V usage is TRBV5-1 and J usage is TRBJ2-7, with unresolved D. The CDR3 covers 12 residues. V was clipped by 2 bases and J by 0 bases, with 3 bases between them. Germline CDR1 and CDR2: SGHRS and YFSETQ. The CDR3 DNA reads TGCGCCAGCAGCTTAAGCTCCTACGAGCAGTACTTC. Its translation: CASSLSSYEQYF.

The CDR3 coding sequence is TGTGCCAGCAGCCCCCTTGGCAATACGCAGTATTTT. It encodes CASSPLGNTQYF. The gene calls are TRBV5-8 and TRBJ2-3, with D hard to call. Per germline, CDR1 SGHTS and CDR2 YDEGEE. V shed 4 bases and J shed 7 bases, with 10 bases lying between them. This CDR3 is 12 amino acids long.

This sequence joins TRBV7-2 and TRBJ1-1; the D gene is possibly TRBD1 (6 bases). There are 14 residues in the CDR3. The germline gives CDR1 SGHTA, CDR2 FQGNSA. V was clipped by 3 bases and J by 1 base, with 9 bases between them. CDR3 region: CASSLSGANTEAFF. The CDR3 DNA sequence: TGTGCCAGCAGCTTGTCGGGGGCGAACACTGAAGCTTTCTTT.

This chain joins TRBV28 and TRBJ1-2; the D is unclear. The CDR3 has 13 residues. V was clipped by 0 bases and J by 5 bases, with 7 bases between them. Germline loops: CDR1 MDHEN, CDR2 SYDVKM. The CDR3 protein is CASSLWSLYGYTF. The CDR3 bases are TGTGCCAGCAGTTTATGGTCCCTATATGGCTACACCTTC.

This chain joins TRBV28 and TRBJ2-7, with 9 bases fitting TRBD1. The CDR3 loop spans 14 amino acids. The V gene's germline CDR1 is MDHEN and CDR2 SYDVKM. Trimming took 6 bases from V and 4 from J; bases not matched to a gene: 7. As DNA, the CDR3 is TGTGCCAGCAGAACAGGGGGCGCGAATTACGAGCAGTACTTC. It translates to CASRTGGANYEQYF. The whole variable domain, filled in from reference TRBV28 and TRBJ2-7, reads DVKVTQSSRYLVKRTGEKVFLECVQDMDHENMFWYRQDPGLGLRLIYFSYDVKMKEKGDIPEGYSVSREKKERFSLILESASTNQTSMYLCASRTGGANYEQYFGPGTRLTVT.

This sequence joins TRBV15 and TRBJ1-3, with 11 bases identical to TRBD1. CDR3 size: 16 residues. Germline lookup yields CDR1 LNHNV and CDR2 YYDKDF (reference sequence). After removal of 1 base from V and 5 bases from J, the junction contained 4 bases not matched to a gene. CDR3 amino acids: CATSRGGTGGRNTIYF. The CDR3 DNA reads TGTGCCACCAGCAGAGGAGGGACAGGGGGTAGAAACACCATATATTTT.

The chain carries TRBV7-9 and TRBJ2-7, with 7 positions matching TRBD1. CDR1 SEHNR and CDR2 FQNEAQ come from the germline V gene (reference sequence). The V and J ends lost 2 bases and 3 bases, in that order; junction bases with no gene match: 4. CDR3 length: 14 amino acids. DNA for the CDR3: TGTGCCAGCAGCTTAATCGCAGGGGGCTACGAGCAGTACTTC. Translation gives CASSLIAGGYEQYF.

The rearrangement links TRBV6-1 to TRBJ2-5, with D perhaps TRBD2 (7 bases). V gave up 4 bases and J gave up 2 bases, with 20 bases separating them. Germline assignment: CDR1 MNHNS and CDR2 SASEGT. CDR3 size: 17 residues. The CDR3 protein is CASSGGGAGALQETQYF. CDR3 sequence (DNA): TGTGCCAGCAGTGGAGGAGGGGCGGGGGCTCTGCAAGAGACCCAGTACTTC.

This chain uses TRBV7-2 with TRBJ1-1, with unresolved D. This CDR3 has 13 amino acids. V lost 3 bases and J 5 bases, leaving 10 bases between the germline ends. Germline CDR1 SGHTA, CDR2 FQGNSA. The CDR3 nucleotides read TGTGCCAGCAGCTTGGTGGCGGGGACTGAAGCTTTCTTT. Its protein is CASSLVAGTEAFF.

This clone is a singleton in its sample. The chain uses TRBV6-1 and TRBJ1-2, with TRBD1 matching 10 bases. Germline V gives CDR1 MNHNS, CDR2 SASEGT. The CDR3 is 12 residues long. The V and J ends lost 11 bases and 8 bases, in that order; junction bases with no gene match: 8. The CDR3 DNA reads as TGTGCCGGACGACAGGGGGCGGTGGGCTACACCTTC. It yields the protein CAGRQGAVGYTF.

The chain recombines TRBV5-5 with TRBJ1-5; TRBD1 is a possible D gene (6 bases). V lost 4 bases, J lost 0 bases, and 20 bases lay in between. Germline CDR1 is SGHKS and CDR2 is YYEKEE (reference sequence). The CDR3 length is 18 residues. The CDR3 nucleotides are TGTGCCAGCAGCCCAGGGGTTTGGGAACTAAATAGCAATCAGCCCCAGCATTTT. Translation: CASSPGVWELNSNQPQHF.

V and J are TRBV5-1 and TRBJ2-7, with 7 bases lining up with TRBD2. V was clipped by 0 bases and J by 3 bases; unmatched bases: 3. From germline, CDR1 is SGHRS and CDR2 YFSETQ. The CDR3 length is 14 residues. This chain's CDR3 is CASSLDGGDYEQYF. The CDR3 DNA is TGCGCCAGCAGCTTGGATGGGGGGGACTACGAGCAGTACTTC.

The V gene is TRBV9, the J gene TRBJ2-3; D is unresolved. V dropped 4 bases and J dropped 2 bases, with 5 bases sitting between them. CDR3 length equals 12 residues. The germline gives CDR1 SGDLS, CDR2 YYNGEE. CDR3 sequence reads: CASSYDTDTQYF. The CDR3 nucleotides are TGTGCCAGCAGCTATGACACAGATACGCAGTATTTT.

The chain couples TRBV6-1 to TRBJ2-3; a weak D match, TRBD2 (5 bases). V was shortened by 1 base and J by 1 base, with 12 bases between the two germline ends. The CDR3 runs 16 residues. Germline assignment: CDR1 MNHNS and CDR2 SASEGT. The CDR3 region has the DNA TGTGCCAGCAGTGAAGGGCTCGGACTCGGCACAGATACGCAGTATTTT. Its translation: CASSEGLGLGTDTQYF.

J is TRBJ1-3 and V is TRBV5-1; D gene unclear. V was pared by 2 bases and J by 2 bases, with 5 bases between. CDR3 length: 13 residues. From germline, CDR1 is SGHRS and CDR2 YFSETQ. The CDR3 is CASSFGPGNTIYF. The DNA of the CDR3 is TGCGCCAGCAGCTTTGGGCCTGGAAACACCATATATTTT.

The rearrangement links TRBV6-6 to TRBJ1-6, with unresolved D. Germline CDR1 MNHNY, CDR2 SVGAGI (reference sequence). Between the trimmed V and J ends, which lost 2 bases and 8 bases, there was a span of 10 bases. The CDR3 runs to 14 residues. CDR3 bases: TGTGCCAGCAGTTACGACCCGGCAGATTCACCCCTCCACTTT. Amino acid sequence: CASSYDPADSPLHF.

A few counts support this clone. The chain recombines TRBV19 with TRBJ1-6, with no clear D. Germline CDR1 LNHDA, CDR2 SQIVND (reference sequence). The CDR3 is 14 amino acids. V was trimmed by 0 bases and J by 9 bases, leaving 9 bases between them. CDR3 coding DNA: TGTGCCAGTAGTATAGAGGTGGCAGTTTCACCCCTCCACTTT. Residues: CASSIEVAVSPLHF.

CDR3 nucleotide sequence: TGTGCCAGCAGCTTAGGAGGACAGCAGTACTTC. Translation: CASSLGGQQYF. The genes are TRBV7-2 and TRBJ2-7; D not certain. CDR3 size: 11 residues. Trimming took 1 base from V and 8 from J, leaving 6 bases between them. The germline CDR1 and CDR2 sequences are SGHTA and FQGNSA.

The V call is TRBV7-9, the J call TRBJ1-2, with TRBD1 matching over 7 bases. V shed 5 bases, J shed 2 bases, and the junction held 11 bases outside the gene matches. The CDR3 extends over 16 amino acids. Looked up from germline, CDR1 is SEHNR and CDR2 is FQNEAQ (reference sequence). The CDR3 protein is CASSPTRDSRNYGYTF. The CDR3 coding sequence is TGTGCCAGCAGCCCCACAAGGGACAGCAGAAACTATGGCTACACCTTC.

The CDR3 here is CASSFRREPIFSSGNTIYF. CDR3 in DNA: TGCGCCAGCAGCTTCCGGAGGGAACCGATATTTAGCTCTGGAAACACCATATATTTT. V gene TRBV5-1 combines with J gene TRBJ1-3; D unresolved. The CDR3 has 19 residues. V was clipped by 2 bases and J by 0 bases, with 21 bases between them. CDR1 is SGHRS and CDR2 is YFSETQ in the germline V gene. Together with reference TRBV5-1 and TRBJ1-3, the CDR3 gives the full variable domain: KAGVTQTPRYLIKTRGQQVTLSCSPISGHRSVSWYQQTPGQGLQFLFEYFSETQRNKGNFPGRFSGRQFSNSRSEMNVSTLELGDSALYLCASSFRREPIFSSGNTIYFGEGSWLTVV.